This T cell receptor (beta chain) is from a study of OX40 agonist ivuxolimab in advanced cancers. In the study overall: Treatment of patients was with ivuxolimab, an agonistic anti-OX40 (CD134) antibody. From 23 to 79 years was the age range, with a mean of around 57 years, and roughly 83% were male.

Germline CDR1 reads MGHDK; CDR2 reads SYGVNS. With 1 base removed from V and 4 bases from J, the gap between germline ends came to 11 bases. The CDR3 runs 15 residues. TCRdb keeps only in-frame clones here, not all; method: immunoSEQ multiplex PCR. The sample lists tens of thousands of clones, around 87% occurring once. The chain links TRBV25-1 to TRBJ1-3; D not resolved. This TCR came from an adult with an advanced solid tumor such as melanoma, head and neck, liver or kidney cancer. Source: CD4+ or CD8+ T cells sorted from blood, taken in a trial of the OX40 agonist ivuxolimab. CDR3 sequence: CASSEFVGNGNTIYF. In DNA form, the CDR3 reads TGTGCCAGCAGTGAATTCGTGGGAAACGGAAACACCATATATTTT.